This TCR beta chain was recorded in a study of cytomegalovirus exposure and HLA in healthy donors. Study-wide results and caveats: According to an earlier analysis, most TCR beta V segments yielded productive rearrangements about 90% or about 30% of the time. Most TCR sequences showed up rarely, but some public TCRs showed up in many donors. Cytomegalovirus status was reportedly diagnosed by the classifier with high sensitivity and specificity.

The study ran its PCR with 60 Vbeta and 13 Jbeta primers. Using immunoSEQ multiplex PCR, the repertoire was profiled, and TCRdb retains in-frame clones only, with some absent. Among roughly 180,000 clones listed, more than 65% were seen once. Nominal health characterized the donors when sampled, though unrecorded immune exposures were likely. Germline V gene data show CDR1 as LGHNA and CDR2 as YSLEER. With 3 bases clipped from V and 0 bases from J, the junction kept 5 bases outside the gene matches. This CDR3 region has 16 residues. Comment on this clone: Its antigen remains unidentified.

The chain has TRBV4-3 and TRBJ2-1, with 7 bases identical to TRBD2. The sequence came from a man aged 25-40 years in good health and CMV-seronegative. The sequencing sample was made of PBMCs. The CDR3, as DNA: TGCGCCAGCAGCCAGGGGGGGGTGAGCTCCTACAATGAGCAGTTCTTC. Translated, it gives CASSQGGVSSYNEQFF.